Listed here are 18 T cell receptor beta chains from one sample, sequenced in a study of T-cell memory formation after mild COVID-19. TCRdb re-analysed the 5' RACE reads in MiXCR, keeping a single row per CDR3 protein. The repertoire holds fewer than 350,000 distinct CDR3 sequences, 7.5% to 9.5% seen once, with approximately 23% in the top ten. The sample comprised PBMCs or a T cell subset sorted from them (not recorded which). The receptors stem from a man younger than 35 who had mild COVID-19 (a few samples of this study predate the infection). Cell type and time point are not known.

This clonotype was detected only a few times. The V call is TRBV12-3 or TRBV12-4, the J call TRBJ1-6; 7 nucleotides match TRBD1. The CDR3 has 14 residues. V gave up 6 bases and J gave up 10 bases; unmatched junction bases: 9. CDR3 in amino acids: CASRSGGIGSPLHF. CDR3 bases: TGTGCCAGCAGGTCAGGGGGAATAGGATCACCCCTCCACTTT.

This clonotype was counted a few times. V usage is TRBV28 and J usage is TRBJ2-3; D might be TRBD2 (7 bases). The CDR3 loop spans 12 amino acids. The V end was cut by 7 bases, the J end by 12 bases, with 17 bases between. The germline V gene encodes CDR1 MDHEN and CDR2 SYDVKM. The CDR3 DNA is TGTGCCAGCACCAGCGCGGGGGCCTTACAGTATTTT. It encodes CASTSAGALQYF. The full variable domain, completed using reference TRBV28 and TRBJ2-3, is DVKVTQSSRYLVKRTGEKVFLECVQDMDHENMFWYRQDPGLGLRLIYFSYDVKMKEKGDIPEGYSVSREKKERFSLILESASTNQTSMYLCASTSAGALQYFGPGTRLTVL.

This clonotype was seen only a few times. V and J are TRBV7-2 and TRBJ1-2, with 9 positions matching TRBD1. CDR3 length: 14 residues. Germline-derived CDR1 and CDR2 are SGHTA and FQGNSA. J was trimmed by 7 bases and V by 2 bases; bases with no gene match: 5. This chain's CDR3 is CASSLWGQGGGYTF. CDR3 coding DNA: TGTGCCAGCAGCTTATGGGGACAGGGAGGTGGCTACACCTTC. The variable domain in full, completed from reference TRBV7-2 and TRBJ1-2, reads GAGVSQSPSNKVTEKGKDVELRCDPISGHTALYWYRQSLGQGLEFLIYFQGNSAPDKSGLPSDRFSAERTGGSVSTLTIQRTQQEDSAVYLCASSLWGQGGGYTFGSGTRLTVV.

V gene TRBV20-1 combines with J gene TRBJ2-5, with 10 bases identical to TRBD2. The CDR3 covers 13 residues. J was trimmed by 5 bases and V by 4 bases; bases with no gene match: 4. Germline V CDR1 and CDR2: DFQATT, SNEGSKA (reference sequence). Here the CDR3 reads CSAKGTSVETQYF. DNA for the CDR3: TGCAGTGCTAAAGGGACTAGCGTCGAGACCCAGTACTTC.

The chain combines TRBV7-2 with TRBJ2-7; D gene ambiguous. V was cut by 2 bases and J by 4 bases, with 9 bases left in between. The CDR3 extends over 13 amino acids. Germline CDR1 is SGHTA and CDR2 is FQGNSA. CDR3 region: CASSLSQRYEQYF. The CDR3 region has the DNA TGTGCCAGCAGCTTATCCCAGAGATACGAGCAGTACTTC. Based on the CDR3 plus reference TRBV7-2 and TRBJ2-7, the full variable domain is GAGVSQSPSNKVTEKGKDVELRCDPISGHTALYWYRQSLGQGLEFLIYFQGNSAPDKSGLPSDRFSAERTGGSVSTLTIQRTQQEDSAVYLCASSLSQRYEQYFGPGTRLTVT.

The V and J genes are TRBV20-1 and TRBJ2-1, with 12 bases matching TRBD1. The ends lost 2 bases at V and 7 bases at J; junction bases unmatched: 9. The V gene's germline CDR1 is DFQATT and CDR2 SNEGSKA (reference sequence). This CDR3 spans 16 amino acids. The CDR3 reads CSARYFGTGGRNEQFF. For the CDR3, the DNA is TGCAGTGCTAGATATTTTGGGACAGGGGGCCGAAATGAGCAGTTCTTC.

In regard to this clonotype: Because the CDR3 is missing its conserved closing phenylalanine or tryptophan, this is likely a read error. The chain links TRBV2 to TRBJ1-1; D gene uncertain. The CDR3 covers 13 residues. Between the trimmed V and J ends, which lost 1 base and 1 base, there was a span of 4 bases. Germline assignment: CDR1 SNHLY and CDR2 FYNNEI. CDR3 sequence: CASSEEGNTEAFS. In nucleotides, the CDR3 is TGTGCCAGCAGTGAAGAGGGGAACACTGAAGCTTTCTCT.

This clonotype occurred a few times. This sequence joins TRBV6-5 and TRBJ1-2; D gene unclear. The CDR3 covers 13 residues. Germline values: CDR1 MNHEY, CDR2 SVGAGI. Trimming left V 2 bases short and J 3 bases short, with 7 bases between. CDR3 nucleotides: TGTGCCAGCAGTTACAACCGCTACTATGGCTACACCTTC. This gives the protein CASSYNRYYGYTF.

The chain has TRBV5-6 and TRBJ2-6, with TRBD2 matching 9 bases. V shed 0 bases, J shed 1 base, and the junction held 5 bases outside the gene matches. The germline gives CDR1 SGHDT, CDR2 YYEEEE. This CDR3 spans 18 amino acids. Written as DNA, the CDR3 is TGTGCCAGCAGCTTGGGTCCGCGGGGGGGTTCTGGGGCCAACGTCCTGACTTTC. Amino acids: CASSLGPRGGSGANVLTF.

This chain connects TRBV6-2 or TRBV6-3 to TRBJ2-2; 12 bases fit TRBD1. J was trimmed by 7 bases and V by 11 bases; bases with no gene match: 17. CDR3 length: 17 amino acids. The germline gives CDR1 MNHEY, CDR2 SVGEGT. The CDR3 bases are TGTGCCGTCATCGACCGGGACAGGGGGCCGAGTATCGGGGAGCTGTTTTTT. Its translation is CAVIDRDRGPSIGELFF.

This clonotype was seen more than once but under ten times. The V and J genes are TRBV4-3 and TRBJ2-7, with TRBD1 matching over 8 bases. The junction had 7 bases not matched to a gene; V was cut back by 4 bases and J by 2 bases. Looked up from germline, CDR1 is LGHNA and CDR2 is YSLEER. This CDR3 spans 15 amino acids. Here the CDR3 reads CASSPTGDRTYEQYF. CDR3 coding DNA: TGCGCCAGCAGCCCGACAGGGGATAGAACCTACGAGCAGTACTTC.

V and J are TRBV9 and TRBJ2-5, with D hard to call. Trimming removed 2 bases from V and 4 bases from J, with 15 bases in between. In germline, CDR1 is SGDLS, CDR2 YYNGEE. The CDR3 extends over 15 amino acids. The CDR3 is CASSVVSGPSETQYF. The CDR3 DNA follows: TGTGCCAGCAGCGTGGTATCCGGCCCTTCAGAGACCCAGTACTTC.

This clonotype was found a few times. CDR3 bases: TGTGCCAGTAGTTTGGGAAAGGCTGGGGCCAACGTCCTGACTTTC. Protein product: CASSLGKAGANVLTF. The chain employs TRBV19 and TRBJ2-6; D is uncertain. Germline V CDR1 and CDR2: LNHDA, SQIVND (reference sequence). The V gene lost 5 bases and the J gene lost 2 bases, with 10 bases spanning the gap. This CDR3 is 15 amino acids long.

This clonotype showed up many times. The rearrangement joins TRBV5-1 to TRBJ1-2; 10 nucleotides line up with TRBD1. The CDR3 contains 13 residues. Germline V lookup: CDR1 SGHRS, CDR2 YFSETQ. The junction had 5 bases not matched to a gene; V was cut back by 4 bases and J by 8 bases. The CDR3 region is CASSRGQGSGYTF. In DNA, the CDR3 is TGCGCCAGCAGCCGGGGACAGGGGAGCGGCTACACCTTC.

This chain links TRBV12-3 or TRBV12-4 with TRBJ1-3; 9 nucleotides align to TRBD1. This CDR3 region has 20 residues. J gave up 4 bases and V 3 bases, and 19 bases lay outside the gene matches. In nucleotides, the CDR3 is TGTGCCAGCAGTTTTTTGTTCTGGGGACAGGGCATAATAGACGGAAACACCATATATTTT. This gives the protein CASSFLFWGQGIIDGNTIYF.

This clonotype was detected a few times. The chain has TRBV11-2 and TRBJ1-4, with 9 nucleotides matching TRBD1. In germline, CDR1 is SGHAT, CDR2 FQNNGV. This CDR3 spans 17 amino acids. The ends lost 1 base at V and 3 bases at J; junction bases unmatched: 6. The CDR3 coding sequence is TGTGCCAGCAGCTTAGTGTGGAGGGACAGGGCTAATGAAAAACTGTTTTTT. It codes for CASSLVWRDRANEKLFF.

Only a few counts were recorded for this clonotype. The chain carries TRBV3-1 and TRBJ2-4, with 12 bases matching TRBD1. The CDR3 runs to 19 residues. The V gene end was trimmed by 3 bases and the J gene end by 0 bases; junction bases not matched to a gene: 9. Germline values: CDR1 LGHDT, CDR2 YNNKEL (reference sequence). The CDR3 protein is CASSHGGGQGALAKNIQYF. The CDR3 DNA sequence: TGTGCCAGCAGCCACGGCGGGGGACAGGGGGCCCTAGCCAAAAACATTCAGTACTTC.

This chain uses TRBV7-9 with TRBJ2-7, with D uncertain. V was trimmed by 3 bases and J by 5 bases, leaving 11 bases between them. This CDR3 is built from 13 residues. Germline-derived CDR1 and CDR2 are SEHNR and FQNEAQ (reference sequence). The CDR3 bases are TGTGCCAGCAGCTTTGTGGGTCTCCACGAGCAGTACTTC. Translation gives CASSFVGLHEQYF.